The sequence of this TCR beta chain was determined in a study of siplizumab effects on memory and regulatory T cells. Between the trimmed V and J ends, which lost 4 bases and 5 bases, there was a span of 17 bases. This CDR3 spans 15 amino acids. Per the germline V gene, CDR1 is SGHDN and CDR2 is FVKESK. Profiling relied on immunoSEQ multiplex PCR, and the TCRdb table lists in-frame clones only, not all of them. This sample has about 100,000 clones, with around 93% found just once. The sample taken for sequencing was non-Treg CD4+ T cells sorted from blood. The sequence came from a human donor in good health. The chain recombines TRBV14 with TRBJ2-5; D tentatively fits TRBD1 or TRBD2 (6 bases each). The CDR3: CASSLGDGGLETQYF. For the CDR3, the DNA is TGTGCCAGCAGCCTTGGGGACGGGGGCCTTGAGACCCAGTACTTC.